The 25 T cell receptor beta chains reported below all come from one sample, sequenced in a study of cytotoxic CD8 clonotypes in ibrutinib-treated CLL. Using immunoSEQ multiplex PCR, the repertoire was profiled, and TCRdb retains in-frame clones only, with some absent. Altogether some 150,000 clones are present, about 72% being singletons, with the ten largest covering roughly a quarter. Sample: PBMCs, taken after 12 months of ibrutinib treatment. These receptors were obtained from a human donor with chronic lymphocytic leukemia.

This chain connects TRBV19 to TRBJ1-1; D perhaps matches TRBD1 (6 bases). V was shortened by 3 bases and J by 3 bases, with 14 bases between the two germline ends. This CDR3 contains 15 residues. CDR1 is LNHDA and CDR2 is SQIVND in the germline V gene (reference sequence). The CDR3 protein is CASSIGGGGHTEAFF. The CDR3 DNA follows: TGTGCCAGTAGTATTGGCGGTGGGGGGCACACTGAAGCTTTCTTT.

The CDR3 loop is CASSHPRVDTQYF. DNA of the CDR3: TGCGCCAGCAGCCACCCTAGGGTAGATACGCAGTATTTT. The chain combines TRBV4-1 with TRBJ2-3; D is unclear. CDR1 and CDR2 from the germline V gene are MGHRA and YSYEKL. The CDR3 has 13 residues. Between the trimmed V and J ends, which lost 3 bases and 5 bases, there was a span of 9 bases.

The genes are TRBV6-5 and TRBJ2-2; no clear D. Between the trimmed V and J ends, which lost 5 bases and 3 bases, there was a span of 10 bases. This CDR3 contains 14 residues. The V gene's germline CDR1 is MNHEY and CDR2 SVGAGI. The CDR3 nucleotides are TGTGCCAGCAGTCCCCCCGGAGACACCGGGGAGCTGTTTTTT. Translation gives CASSPPGDTGELFF.

This clone was observed a few times. The chain has TRBV5-1 and TRBJ1-1, with 7 bases lining up with TRBD1. Germline V gene sequence: CDR1 SGHRS, CDR2 YFSETQ. Trimming at V came to 3 bases and at J to 1 base, leaving 6 bases not matched to a gene. This CDR3 has 15 residues. The CDR3 sequence: CASSSRDSANTEAFF. The CDR3, as DNA: TGCGCCAGCAGCTCGCGGGACAGCGCGAACACTGAAGCTTTCTTT.

This clone was seen a single time. CDR3 sequence: CATQRRRGQSTGELFF. The CDR3 DNA reads as TGTGCCACCCAGCGGAGGCGGGGCCAGAGCACCGGGGAGCTGTTTTTT. The V and J genes are TRBV21-1 and TRBJ2-2; the DNA was not used to check the table's D call, TRBD2. TRBV21-1 is noted as a pseudogene. This CDR3 contains 16 residues.

The rearrangement links TRBV30 to TRBJ2-1, with D possibly called TRBD1 or TRBD2 (5 bases each). This CDR3 contains 18 residues. Per germline, CDR1 GTSNPN and CDR2 SVGIG (reference sequence). V shed 0 bases and J shed 3 bases, with 21 bases lying between them. The CDR3 loop is CAWSVRSRDRIIYNEQFF. CDR3 sequence (DNA): TGTGCCTGGAGTGTACGGAGCCGGGACCGAATAATCTACAATGAGCAGTTCTTC.

This chain uses TRBV6-6 with TRBJ2-3; TRBD1 matches 8 bases. Germline V gives CDR1 MNHNY, CDR2 SVGAGI (reference sequence). This CDR3 is built from 14 residues. With V trimmed by 6 bases and J by 1 base, 3 bases remained unmatched. The CDR3 sequence is CASRGGQGTDTQYF. CDR3 coding DNA: TGTGCCAGCAGGGGGGGACAGGGCACAGATACGCAGTATTTT.

V and J are TRBV7-6 and TRBJ2-5; no clear D. The CDR3 sequence is 14 residues long. The V and J ends lost 1 base and 5 bases respectively, with 11 bases between them. The germline gives CDR1 SGHVS, CDR2 FNYEAQ. The CDR3 DNA is TGTGCCAGCAGCTTAGTGCTGGGTAGGGAGACCCAGTACTTC. Amino acid sequence: CASSLVLGRETQYF.

The gene calls are TRBV11-2 and TRBJ2-1; a possible D gene is TRBD2 (6 bases). V shed 5 bases and J shed 3 bases, with 14 bases lying between them. The CDR3 runs to 15 residues. Germline V gives CDR1 SGHAT, CDR2 FQNNGV. CDR3 in DNA: TGTGCCAGCAGCCCTGGATTTAGCGGCTACAATGAGCAGTTCTTC. Translation gives CASSPGFSGYNEQFF.

This clone occurred once. The chain uses TRBV2 and TRBJ2-5, with 7 bases matching TRBD2. Germline loops: CDR1 SNHLY, CDR2 FYNNEI. This CDR3 spans 16 amino acids. V gave up 7 bases and J gave up 4 bases; unmatched junction bases: 15. CDR3 coding DNA: TGTGCCAGCAATCCGGTTACGACTAGCCGGGGAGAGACCCAGTACTTC. Encoded protein: CASNPVTTSRGETQYF.

V and J are TRBV20-1 and TRBJ1-1, with D perhaps TRBD1 (5 bases). CDR3 length equals 11 residues. With 6 bases removed from V and 5 bases from J, the gap between germline ends came to 10 bases. Germline CDR1 is DFQATT and CDR2 is SNEGSKA (reference sequence). The CDR3 spells CSAARGTEAFF. In DNA, the CDR3 is TGCAGTGCGGCAAGGGGAACTGAAGCTTTCTTT.

The chain is built from TRBV4-1 and TRBJ2-7, with D perhaps TRBD1 (6 bases). Germline CDR1 reads MGHRA; CDR2 reads YSYEKL. The CDR3 consists of 15 residues. The V end lost 3 bases, the J end lost 0 bases, and 12 bases lay between the germline ends. The CDR3 sequence is CASSHTGLSSYEQYF. The CDR3 nucleotides are TGCGCCAGCAGCCATACAGGGCTATCCTCCTACGAGCAGTACTTC.

The rearrangement uses TRBV6-6 and TRBJ1-1; TRBD1 aligns across 8 bases. The CDR3 has 16 amino acids. V shed 5 bases, J shed 1 base, and the junction held 9 bases outside the gene matches. Looked up from germline, CDR1 is MNHNY and CDR2 is SVGAGI (reference sequence). The CDR3: CASSTTRGRGNTEAFF. Written as DNA, the CDR3 is TGTGCCAGCAGTACCACCAGGGGGCGCGGGAACACTGAAGCTTTCTTT.

As regards this clone: An end of the junction differs from the germline gene, which may be a read error. The chain is built from TRBV7-7 and TRBJ1-5, with D hard to call. From germline, CDR1 is SSHAT and CDR2 FNYEAQ (reference sequence). The CDR3 spans 13 residues. The CDR3 sequence is CASSARDNQPQHF. The CDR3 DNA sequence: TGTGCTAGCAGCGCGAGAGACAATCAGCCCCAGCATTTT.

The count of this clone is one. This sequence joins TRBV7-3 and TRBJ2-7; 9 bases are shared with TRBD1. Germline CDR1 is SGHTA and CDR2 is FQGTGA. Trimming took 5 bases from V and 2 from J; bases not matched to a gene: 7. The CDR3 has 15 amino acids. The CDR3 nucleotides are TGTGCCAGCAGCACAGGTGGGACAGGGACCTACGAGCAGTACTTC. It yields the protein CASSTGGTGTYEQYF.

The rearrangement uses TRBV5-1 and TRBJ2-7; 10 nucleotides align to TRBD2. This CDR3 spans 13 amino acids. Trimming at V came to 4 bases and at J to 6 bases, leaving 4 bases not matched to a gene. Germline-derived CDR1 and CDR2 are SGHRS and YFSETQ. The DNA of the CDR3 is TGCGCCAGCAGCAGCACTAGCGGGATCGAGCAGTACTTC. Its translation is CASSSTSGIEQYF.

This chain connects TRBV6-6 to TRBJ1-1; D is unresolved. The ends were cut back, 2 bases at V and 9 bases at J, with 10 bases in the middle. CDR3 length: 12 residues. Germline V gene sequence: CDR1 MNHNY, CDR2 SVGAGI (reference sequence). The CDR3 DNA sequence: TGTGCCAGCAGTTACCTCGATGAGAAAGCTTTCTTT. It encodes CASSYLDEKAFF.

The J gene is TRBJ2-1, the V gene TRBV4-1; 9 bases align to TRBD2. Germline-derived CDR1 and CDR2 are MGHRA and YSYEKL. V lost 5 bases and J lost 3; bases outside the gene matches: 8. The CDR3 spans 16 residues. CDR3 DNA: TGCGCCAGCAGCGACCGTAGCGGGAGTCTCTACAATGAGCAGTTCTTC. Translating it yields CASSDRSGSLYNEQFF.

J is TRBJ1-2 and V is TRBV28; D perhaps matches TRBD1 (5 bases). V was cut by 5 bases and J by 8 bases, with 18 bases left in between. The CDR3 is 14 amino acids. Germline loops: CDR1 MDHEN, CDR2 SYDVKM. CDR3 sequence (DNA): TGTGCCAGCAGTCAACAGGTCAATCCACGCGGCTACACCTTC. Its translation is CASSQQVNPRGYTF.

This chain's CDR3 is CASSQPSGTGDQPQHF. In DNA, the CDR3 is TGCGCCAGCAGTCAGCCTTCCGGGACAGGGGATCAGCCCCAGCATTTT. The chain combines TRBV23-1 with TRBJ1-5; 10 nucleotides align to TRBD1. TRBV23-1 is filed as an ORF, its function uncertain. The ends lost 3 bases at V and 5 bases at J; junction bases unmatched: 7. CDR3 size: 16 residues.

The chain uses TRBV18 and TRBJ2-7; 10 bases agree with TRBD1. Germline V lookup: CDR1 KGHSH, CDR2 LQKENI. Trimming at V came to 3 bases and at J to 5 bases, leaving 4 bases not matched to a gene. The CDR3 totals 14 residues. CDR3: CASSPGQGWNEQYF. The CDR3 nucleotides read TGTGCCAGCTCACCGGGACAGGGGTGGAACGAGCAGTACTTC.

The table lists this clone with a count of one. The rearrangement links TRBV5-4 to TRBJ2-3, with 11 bases matching TRBD2. CDR1 and CDR2 (germline): SGHNT, YYREEE (reference sequence). The J segment lost 3 bases and the V segment lost 4 bases, leaving 7 bases of the junction unmatched. There are 16 residues in the CDR3. In DNA form, the CDR3 reads TGTGCCAGCAGCCTCGGTAGCGGGGGGGCAACAGATACGCAGTATTTT. Its protein is CASSLGSGGATDTQYF.

The chain couples TRBV4-2 to TRBJ2-3, with TRBD2 as a possible D gene (5 bases). CDR1 LGHNA and CDR2 YNFKEQ come from the germline V gene. The CDR3 consists of 17 residues. The germline V and J ends were trimmed by 0 bases and 3 bases, with 16 bases remaining between them. In DNA, the CDR3 is TGTGCCAGCAGCCAAGATAACAACGGGGTGGGAACAGATACGCAGTATTTT. It codes for CASSQDNNGVGTDTQYF.

This clone was seen a few times. The V gene is TRBV29-1, the J gene TRBJ1-2, with D possibly matching TRBD1 (6 bases). The germline V gene has CDR1 SQVTM and CDR2 ANQGSEA. The V and J ends lost 8 bases and 2 bases respectively, with 12 bases between them. The CDR3 runs to 12 residues. For the CDR3, the DNA is TGCAGCACTTGGGACAACAACTATGGCTACACCTTC. It yields the protein CSTWDNNYGYTF. The full variable domain, completed using reference TRBV29-1 and TRBJ1-2, is SAVISQKPSRDICQRGTSLTIQCQVDSQVTMMFWYRQQPGQSLTLIATANQGSEATYESGFVIDKFPISRPNLTFSTLTVSNMSPEDSSIYLCSTWDNNYGYTFGSGTRLTVV.

The chain links TRBV18 to TRBJ1-6; maybe TRBD1 (6 bases). Germline CDR1 is KGHSH and CDR2 is LQKENI. V lost 1 base, J lost 10 bases, and 11 bases lay in between. The CDR3 runs 14 residues. The CDR3 is CASSPLQGESPLHF. In nucleotides, the CDR3 is TGTGCCAGCTCACCACTACAGGGTGAATCACCCCTCCACTTT.